Below, one TCR beta chain is given with its context. CDR3 length: 15 residues. Germline CDR1 SGHTA, CDR2 FQGNSA. Trimming removed 0 bases from V and 9 bases from J, with 15 bases in between. The source of the sample is a study of T cell responses to AZD1222 COVID-19 vaccine. TCRdb's table, derived via immunoSEQ multiplex PCR, lists solely in-frame clones and lacks some. The sample lists 150,000 to 200,000 clones, around 90% occurring once. This TCR derives from an adult in good health. The sample was peripheral blood, taken on day 0 of AZD1222 vaccination. The chain recombines TRBV7-2 with TRBJ2-1, with TRBD2 as a possible D gene (6 bases). The CDR3 region has the DNA TGTGCCAGCAGCTTAGCTAGCCGTGGGGGGAGTGAGCAGTTCTTC. This translates into CASSLASRGGSEQFF. The variable domain in full, with the rest retrieved from reference TRBV7-2 and TRBJ2-1, is GAGVSQSPSNKVTEKGKDVELRCDPISGHTALYWYRQSLGQGLEFLIYFQGNSAPDKSGLPSDRFSAERTGGSVSTLTIQRTQQEDSAVYLCASSLASRGGSEQFFGPGTRLTVL.